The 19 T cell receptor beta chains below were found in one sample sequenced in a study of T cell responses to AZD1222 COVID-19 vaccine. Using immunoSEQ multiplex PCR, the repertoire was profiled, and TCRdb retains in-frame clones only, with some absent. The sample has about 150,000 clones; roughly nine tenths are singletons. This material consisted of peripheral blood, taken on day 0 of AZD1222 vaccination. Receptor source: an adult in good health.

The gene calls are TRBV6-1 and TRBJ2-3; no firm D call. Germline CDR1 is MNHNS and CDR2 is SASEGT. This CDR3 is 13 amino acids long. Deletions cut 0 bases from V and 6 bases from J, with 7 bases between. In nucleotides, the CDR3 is TGTGCCAGCAGTGAAGCGCCCGGGGATACGCAGTATTTT. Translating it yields CASSEAPGDTQYF.

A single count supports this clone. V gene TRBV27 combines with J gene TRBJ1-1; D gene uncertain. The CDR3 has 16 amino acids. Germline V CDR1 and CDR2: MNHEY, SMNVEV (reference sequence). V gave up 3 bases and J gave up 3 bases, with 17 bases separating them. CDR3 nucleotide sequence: TGTGCCAGCAGTTTTCTCCGACACGGTTCGGACACTGAAGCTTTCTTT. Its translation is CASSFLRHGSDTEAFF.

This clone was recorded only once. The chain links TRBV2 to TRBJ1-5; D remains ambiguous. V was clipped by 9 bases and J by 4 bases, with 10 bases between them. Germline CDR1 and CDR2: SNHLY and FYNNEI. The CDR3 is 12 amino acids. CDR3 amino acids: CASTIDNQPQHF. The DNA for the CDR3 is TGTGCCAGTACCATAGATAATCAGCCCCAGCATTTT.

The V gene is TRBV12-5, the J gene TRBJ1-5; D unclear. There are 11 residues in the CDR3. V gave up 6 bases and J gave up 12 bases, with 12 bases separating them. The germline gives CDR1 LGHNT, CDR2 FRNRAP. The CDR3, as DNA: TGTGCTAGTGGCCTCACCGGGGACCAGCATTTT. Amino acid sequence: CASGLTGDQHF.

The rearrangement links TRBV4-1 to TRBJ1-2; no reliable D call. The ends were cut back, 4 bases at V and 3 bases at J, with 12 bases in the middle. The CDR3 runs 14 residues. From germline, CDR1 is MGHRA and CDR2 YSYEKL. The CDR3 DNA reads TGCGCCAGCAGCCCCCTGTTCCGGGACTATGGCTACACCTTC. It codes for CASSPLFRDYGYTF.

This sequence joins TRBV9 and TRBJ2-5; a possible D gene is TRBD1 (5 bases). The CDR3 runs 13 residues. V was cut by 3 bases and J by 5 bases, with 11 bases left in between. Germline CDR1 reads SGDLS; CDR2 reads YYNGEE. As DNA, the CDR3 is TGTGCCAGCAGCGGCGCAGGGTGGGAGACCCAGTACTTC. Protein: CASSGAGWETQYF.

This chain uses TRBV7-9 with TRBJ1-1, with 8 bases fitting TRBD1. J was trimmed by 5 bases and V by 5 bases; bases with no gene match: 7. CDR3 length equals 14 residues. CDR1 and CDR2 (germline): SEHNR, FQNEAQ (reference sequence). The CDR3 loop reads CASSRRGRRTEAFF. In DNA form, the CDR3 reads TGTGCCAGCAGCCGCAGGGGGCGCCGGACTGAAGCTTTCTTT.

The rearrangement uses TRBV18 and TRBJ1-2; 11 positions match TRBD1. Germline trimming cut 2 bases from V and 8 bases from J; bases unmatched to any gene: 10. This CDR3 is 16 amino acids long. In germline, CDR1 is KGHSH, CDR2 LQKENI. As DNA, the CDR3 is TGTGCCAGCTCACCAAACTCGCTTGGGACAGGGGGAGGCTACACCTTC. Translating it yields CASSPNSLGTGGGYTF.

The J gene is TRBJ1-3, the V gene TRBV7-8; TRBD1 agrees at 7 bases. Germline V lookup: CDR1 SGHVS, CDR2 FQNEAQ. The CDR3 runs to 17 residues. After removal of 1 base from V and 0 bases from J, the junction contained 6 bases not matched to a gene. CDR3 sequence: CASSLDRGRFSGNTIYF. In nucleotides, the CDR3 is TGTGCCAGCAGCTTAGACAGGGGTCGCTTCTCTGGAAACACCATATATTTT.

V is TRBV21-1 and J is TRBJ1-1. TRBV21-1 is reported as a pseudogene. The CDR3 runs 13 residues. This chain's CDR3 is CASSTVIATEAFF. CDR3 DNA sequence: TGTGCCAGCAGCACCGTCATAGCCACTGAAGCTTTCTTT.

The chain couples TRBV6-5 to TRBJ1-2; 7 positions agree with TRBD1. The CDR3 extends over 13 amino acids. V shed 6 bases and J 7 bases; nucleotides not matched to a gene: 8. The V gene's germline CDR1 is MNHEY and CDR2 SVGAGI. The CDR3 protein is CASSLTGDGGYTF. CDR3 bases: TGTGCCAGCAGCCTTACAGGGGACGGTGGCTACACCTTC.

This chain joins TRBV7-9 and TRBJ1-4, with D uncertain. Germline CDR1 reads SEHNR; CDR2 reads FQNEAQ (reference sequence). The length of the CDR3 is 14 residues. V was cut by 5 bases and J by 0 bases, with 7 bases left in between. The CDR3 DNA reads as TGTGCCAGCAGCCCCAGTGCAACTAATGAAAAACTGTTTTTT. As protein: CASSPSATNEKLFF.

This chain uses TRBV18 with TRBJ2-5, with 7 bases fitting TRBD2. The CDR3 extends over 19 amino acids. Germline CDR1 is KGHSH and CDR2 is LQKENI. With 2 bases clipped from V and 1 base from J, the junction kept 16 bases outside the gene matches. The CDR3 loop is CASSPGAASGGARQETQYF. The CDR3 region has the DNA TGTGCCAGCTCACCAGGAGCGGCTAGCGGAGGGGCCCGCCAAGAGACCCAGTACTTC.

DNA of the CDR3: TGTGCCAGCGCACCAGACCGTTTCCAGCCCCAGCATTTT. It specifies CASAPDRFQPQHF. The gene calls are TRBV6-4 and TRBJ1-5, with no clear D. Germline values: CDR1 MRHNA, CDR2 SNTAGT. The CDR3 contains 13 residues. Trimming pared 8 bases from V and 7 bases from J, leaving 15 bases between.

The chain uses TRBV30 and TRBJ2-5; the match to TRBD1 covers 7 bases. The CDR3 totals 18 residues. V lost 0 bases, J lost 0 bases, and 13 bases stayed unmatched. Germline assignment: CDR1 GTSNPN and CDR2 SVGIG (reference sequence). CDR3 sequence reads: CAWSVGVRPTGYQETQYF. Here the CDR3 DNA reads TGTGCCTGGAGTGTAGGGGTGCGACCGACAGGGTACCAAGAGACCCAGTACTTC.

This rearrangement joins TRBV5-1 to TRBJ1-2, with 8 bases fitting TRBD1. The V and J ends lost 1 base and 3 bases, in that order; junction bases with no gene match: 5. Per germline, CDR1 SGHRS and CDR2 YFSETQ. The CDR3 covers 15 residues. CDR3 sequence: CASSLSRGPDYGYTF. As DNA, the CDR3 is TGCGCCAGCAGCTTGTCCAGGGGGCCTGACTATGGCTACACCTTC.

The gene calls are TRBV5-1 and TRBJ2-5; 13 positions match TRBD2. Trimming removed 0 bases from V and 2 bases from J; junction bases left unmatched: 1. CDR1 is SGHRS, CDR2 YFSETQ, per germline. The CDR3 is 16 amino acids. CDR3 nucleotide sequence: TGCGCCAGCAGCTTGGGGACTAGCGGGAGTCAAGAGACCCAGTACTTC. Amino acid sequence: CASSLGTSGSQETQYF.

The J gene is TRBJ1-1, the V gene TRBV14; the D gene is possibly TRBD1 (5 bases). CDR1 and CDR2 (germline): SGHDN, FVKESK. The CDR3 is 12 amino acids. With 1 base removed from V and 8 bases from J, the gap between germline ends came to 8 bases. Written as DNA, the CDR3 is TGTGCCAGCAGCCAAGTGGGGGGGGAAGCTTTCTTT. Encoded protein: CASSQVGGEAFF.

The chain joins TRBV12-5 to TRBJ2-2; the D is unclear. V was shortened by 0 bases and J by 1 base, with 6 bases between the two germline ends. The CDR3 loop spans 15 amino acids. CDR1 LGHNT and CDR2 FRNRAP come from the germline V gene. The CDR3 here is CASGLVTENTGELFF. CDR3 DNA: TGTGCTAGTGGTTTGGTAACAGAGAACACCGGGGAGCTGTTTTTT.